This T cell receptor (beta chain) originates from a study of T-cell reconstitution after alpha-beta-depleted transplantation in children. Using unique molecular identifiers, the investigators prepared the TCRbeta library. Each CDR3 protein is one row after TCRdb ran MiXCR on the PCR reads. The sample consists of hundreds of thousands of distinct CDR3 sequences, approximately 15% of them appearing once. CDR1 and CDR2 (germline): SGHDN, FVKESK. The length of the CDR3 is 12 residues. The V and J ends lost 4 bases and 6 bases respectively, with 10 bases between them. The origin of this receptor is a human donor who donated a stem cell graft to a child with acute myeloid leukemia. The rearrangement links TRBV14 to TRBJ2-7; D ambiguous. This specimen consisted of PBMCs from the stem cell graft donor, obtained from the stem cell graft. CDR3 DNA sequence: TGTGCCAGCAGCCGCACCCCCGTCGAGCAGTACTTC. It specifies CASSRTPVEQYF. The entire variable domain, with the rest obtained from reference TRBV14 and TRBJ2-7, is as follows: EAGVTQFPSHSVIEKGQTVTLRCDPISGHDNLYWYRRVMGKEIKFLLHFVKESKQDESGMPNNRFLAERTGGTYSTLKVQPAELEDSGVYFCASSRTPVEQYFGPGTRLTVT.